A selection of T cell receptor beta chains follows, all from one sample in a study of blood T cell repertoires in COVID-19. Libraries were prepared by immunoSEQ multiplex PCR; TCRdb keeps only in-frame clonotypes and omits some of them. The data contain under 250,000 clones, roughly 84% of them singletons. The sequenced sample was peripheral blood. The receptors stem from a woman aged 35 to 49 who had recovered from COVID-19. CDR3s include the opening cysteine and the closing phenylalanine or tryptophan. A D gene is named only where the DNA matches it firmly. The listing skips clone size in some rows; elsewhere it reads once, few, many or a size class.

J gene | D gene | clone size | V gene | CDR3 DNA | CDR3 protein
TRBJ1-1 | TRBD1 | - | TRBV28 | TGTGCCAGCAGTTTATTACGGACAGGGGGTGGGGGCACTGAAGCTTTCTTT | CASSLLRTGGGGTEAFF
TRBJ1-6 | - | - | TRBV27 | TGTGCCAGCAGTTTATCGCAGGGCTTCCTTTCCGGTAATTCACCCCTCCACTTT | CASSLSQGFLSGNSPLHF
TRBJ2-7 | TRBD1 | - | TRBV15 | TGTGCCACCAGCAGCCTACATCGCCTCCGGGACAGGGATTCCTACGAGCAGTACTTC | CATSSLHRLRDRDSYEQYF
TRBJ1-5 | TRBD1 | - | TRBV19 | TGTGCCAGTACCGGGACAGGGGGCGCGCAGCCCCAGCATTTT | CASTGTGGAQPQHF
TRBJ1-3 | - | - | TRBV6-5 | TGTGCCAGCAGGGTACAGGGACTAGGAAACACCATATATTTT | CASRVQGLGNTIYF
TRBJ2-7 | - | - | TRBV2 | TGTGCCAGCAACCCGCTAAACAGGGCCCACGAGCAGTACTTC | CASNPLNRAHEQYF
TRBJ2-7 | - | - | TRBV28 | TGTGCCAGCAGTTTACTCGAGCATCGGGGAAGGAGCTCCTACGAGCAGTACTTC | CASSLLEHRGRSSYEQYF
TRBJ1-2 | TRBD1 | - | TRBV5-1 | TGCGCCAGCAGCCGGGGACAGGGGTATGGCTACACCTTC | CASSRGQGYGYTF
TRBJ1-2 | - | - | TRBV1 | TGCACCAGCAGCCAAGACAGCAGGGGAGCAAGGTATGGCTACACCTTC | CTSSQDSRGARYGYTF
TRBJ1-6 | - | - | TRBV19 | TGTGCCAGTAGTGCGGACAGCTATAATTCACCCCTCCACTTT | CASSADSYNSPLHF
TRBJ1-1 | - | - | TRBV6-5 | TGTGCCAGCAGTTACTCCGCCCGGGGAGGGGAAACTGAAGCTTTCTTT | CASSYSARGGETEAFF
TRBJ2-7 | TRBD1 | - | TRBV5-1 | TGCGCCAGCAGCACTGGACAGGGGTACGAGCAGTACTTC | CASSTGQGYEQYF
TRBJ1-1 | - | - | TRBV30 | TGTGCCTGGAGTGACGAGGGACTGAGGCACACTGAAGCTTTCTTT | CAWSDEGLRHTEAFF
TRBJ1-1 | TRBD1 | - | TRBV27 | TGTGCCAGCAGCCCTCGGGACAGGGGGAACACTGAAGCTTTCTTT | CASSPRDRGNTEAFF
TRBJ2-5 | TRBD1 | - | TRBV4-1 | TGCGCCAGCAGCCAAATCACAGGGGGGAAGCAAGAGACCCAGTACTTC | CASSQITGGKQETQYF
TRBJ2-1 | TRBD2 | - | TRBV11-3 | TGTGCCAGCAGCGTCGGGACTAGTGGGTCCTACAATGAGCAGTTCTTC | CASSVGTSGSYNEQFF
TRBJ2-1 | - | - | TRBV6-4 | TGTGCCAGCAGTGTGGAGGGGCAGCAGCCAAATGAGCAGTTCTTC | CASSVEGQQPNEQFF
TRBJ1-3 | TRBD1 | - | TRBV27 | TGTGCCAGCAGTCTCAGGGGGCTCGGAAACACCATATATTTT | CASSLRGLGNTIYF
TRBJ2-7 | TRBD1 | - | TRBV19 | TGTGCCGCCAGTAAGGGGGCACTCGGCTACGAGCAGTACTTC | CAASKGALGYEQYF
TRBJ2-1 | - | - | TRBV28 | TGTGCCAGCAGTTCCCTCCGGGGGAGATACAATGAGCAGTTCTTC | CASSSLRGRYNEQFF
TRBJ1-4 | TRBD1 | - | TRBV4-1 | TGCGCCAGCAGCAAGTCAGGGACAGGGGCTGAAAAACTGTTTTTT | CASSKSGTGAEKLFF
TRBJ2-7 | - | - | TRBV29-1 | TGCAGCGTTGAAGAGGGGGCTGACGAGCAGTACTTC | CSVEEGADEQYF
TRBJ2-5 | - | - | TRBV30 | TGTGCCTGGAGTAGAGGAGGGTCCGAAGAGACCCAGTACTTC | CAWSRGGSEETQYF
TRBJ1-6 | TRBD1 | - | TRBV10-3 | TGTGCCATCAGGCCGACAGGGTATAATTCACCCCTCCACTTT | CAIRPTGYNSPLHF
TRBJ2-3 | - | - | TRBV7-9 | TGTGCCAGCAGCTTAGGAGTCCGCACAGATACGCAGTATTTT | CASSLGVRTDTQYF
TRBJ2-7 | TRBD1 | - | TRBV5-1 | TGCGCCAGCAGTGGACAGGGTGTCGAGCAGTACTTC | CASSGQGVEQYF
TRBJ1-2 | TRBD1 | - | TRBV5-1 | TGCGCCAGCAGCTTGGCACCCGACAGGGCCTATGGCTACACCTTC | CASSLAPDRAYGYTF
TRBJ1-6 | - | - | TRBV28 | TGTGCCAGCAGTTTAAACAGGGATTCACCCCTCCACTTT | CASSLNRDSPLHF
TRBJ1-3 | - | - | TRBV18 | TGTGCCAGCTCACGGGAGGCCCCGGGAGGAAACACCATATATTTT | CASSREAPGGNTIYF
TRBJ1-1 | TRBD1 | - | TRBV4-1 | TGCGCCAGCAAATCCCGGCCCGGGACAGGGGGCGCATTGGAGAACGGAACTGAAGCTTTCTTT | CASKSRPGTGGALENGTEAFF
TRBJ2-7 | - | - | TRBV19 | TGTGCCAGTACCGTCAGGCACTCGGGAGAGCAGTACTTC | CASTVRHSGEQYF
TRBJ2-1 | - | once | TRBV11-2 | TGTGCCAGCAGCTTATTCGCTAGCCCCTACAATGAGCAGTTCTTC | CASSLFASPYNEQFF
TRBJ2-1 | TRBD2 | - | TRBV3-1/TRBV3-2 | TGTGCCAGCAGCCAAGCCCCAGAGACTAGCCAGCAGTTCTTC | CASSQAPETSQQFF
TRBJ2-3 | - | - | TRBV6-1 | TGTGCCAGCAGTGATACAGGCACAGATACGCAGTATTTT | CASSDTGTDTQYF
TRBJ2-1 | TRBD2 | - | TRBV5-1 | TGCGCCAGCAGTCCGGCGGGGGGCTCCTACAATGAGCAGTTCTTC | CASSPAGGSYNEQFF
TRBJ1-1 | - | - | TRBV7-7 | TGTGCCAGCAGGGCCGAGGGACAACCGCGGACTGAAGCTTTCTTT | CASRAEGQPRTEAFF
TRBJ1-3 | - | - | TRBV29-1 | TGCAGCGTTGGAGTCTCTGGAAACACCATATATTTT | CSVGVSGNTIYF
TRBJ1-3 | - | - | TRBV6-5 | TGTGCCAGCGAGTCACCGGGAAACACCATATATTTT | CASESPGNTIYF
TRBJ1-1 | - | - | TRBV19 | TGTGCCAGTAGTACGGTCTGGGTATGGGCTAGGAAGGGGACTGAAGCTTTCTTT | CASSTVWVWARKGTEAFF
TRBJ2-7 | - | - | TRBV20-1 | TGCAGTGCTAGAGAGCGCGAGCAGTACTTC | CSAREREQYF
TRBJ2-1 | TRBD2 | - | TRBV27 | TGTGCCAGCAGTTCGCGACTAGCGGGGGGCCGATACAATGAGCAGTTCTTC | CASSSRLAGGRYNEQFF
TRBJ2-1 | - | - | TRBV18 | TGTGCCAGCTCACCCGTCCCACTCTCCTACAATGAGCAGTTCTTC | CASSPVPLSYNEQFF
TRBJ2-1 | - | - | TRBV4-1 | TGCGCCAGCAGCCAAGGGCAAGGGAGTCAGTTAAGGCAGTTCTTC | CASSQGQGSQLRQFF
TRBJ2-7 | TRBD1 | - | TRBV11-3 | TGTGCCAGCAGCTACCGAATCATGACAGGGGGCAACGAGCAGTACTTC | CASSYRIMTGGNEQYF
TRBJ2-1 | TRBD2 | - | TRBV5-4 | TGTGCCAGCAGCAGGGGACTAGCGGGGGGGCCGATCTACAATGAGCAGTTCTTC | CASSRGLAGGPIYNEQFF